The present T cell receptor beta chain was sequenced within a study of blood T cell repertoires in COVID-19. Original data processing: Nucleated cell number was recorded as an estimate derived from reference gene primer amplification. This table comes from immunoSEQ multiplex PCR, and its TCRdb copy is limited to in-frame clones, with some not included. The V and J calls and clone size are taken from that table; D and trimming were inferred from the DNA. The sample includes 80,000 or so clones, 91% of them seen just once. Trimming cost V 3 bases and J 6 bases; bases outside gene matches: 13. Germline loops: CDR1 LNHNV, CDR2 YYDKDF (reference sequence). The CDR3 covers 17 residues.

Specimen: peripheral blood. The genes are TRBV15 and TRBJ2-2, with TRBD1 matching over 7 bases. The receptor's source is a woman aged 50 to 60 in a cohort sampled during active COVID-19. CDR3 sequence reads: CATSSPSRQGFAGELFF. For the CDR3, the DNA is TGTGCCACCAGCAGCCCCTCTAGACAGGGCTTCGCCGGGGAGCTGTTTTTT.